What follows describes a single T cell receptor (beta chain). The antigen remains undetermined. Method: immunoSEQ multiplex PCR; TCRdb's copy keeps in-frame clones and lacks some. The sample yields 60,000 to 70,000 clones, more than 85% seen once. This record belongs to a study of cytomegalovirus exposure and HLA in healthy donors. CDR1 and CDR2 from the germline V gene are SNHLY and FYNNEI. V shed 7 bases and J 7 bases; nucleotides not matched to a gene: 7. The CDR3 runs to 13 residues. The donors were part of the roughly 120-subject validation cohort, which stood apart from the roughly 700-subject first cohort. Study-level findings and limits: Investigators reported 164 TCR beta chains as tied to cytomegalovirus. As was reported, the classifier diagnosed cytomegalovirus status with high specificity and sensitivity. Rarity held for most TCR sequences, but there were some public TCRs that occurred in many donors.

V gene TRBV2 combines with J gene TRBJ2-5, with TRBD2 matching 9 bases. Source material: PBMCs. The TCR comes from a man aged 18 to 30 in good health and CMV-seropositive. This chain's CDR3 is CASTEIAGATQYF. As DNA, the CDR3 is TGTGCCAGCACGGAAATAGCGGGAGCGACCCAGTACTTC.